This T cell receptor beta chain appears in the sequencing data of a study of OX40 agonist ivuxolimab in advanced cancers. On the study more broadly: Patients in the trial were receiving intravenous ivuxolimab every 2 weeks, at doses of 0.01 to 10 mg/kg. Three patients, one with hepatocellular carcinoma and two with cutaneous melanoma, responded partially.

Study-wide points: CD4+ and CD8+ T cells in blood underwent clonal expansion by week 6 at 0.1 to 3.0 mg/kg. Clonal expansion was among the lowest in partial responders at 0.1-3.0 mg/kg, especially CD8+.

With respect to this clone: Its specificity is unknown.

Generated by immunoSEQ multiplex PCR, the TCRdb table keeps only in-frame clones and is missing some. Among roughly 50,000 clones listed, less than 95% were seen once. Germline V gene lookup returns CDR1 MGHDK and CDR2 SYGVNS. The V end was cut by 5 bases, the J end by 6 bases, with 15 bases between. The length of the CDR3 is 14 residues. This chain connects TRBV25-1 to TRBJ2-3; D perhaps matches TRBD2 (7 bases). The TCR comes from an adult with an advanced solid tumor such as melanoma, head and neck, liver or kidney cancer. The source was CD4+ or CD8+ T cells sorted from blood, collected in a trial of the OX40 agonist ivuxolimab. As DNA, the CDR3 is TGTGCCAGCAGTTACCAAGGGGGGGCGGATACGCAGTATTTT. This codes for CASSYQGGADTQYF.